A selection of T cell receptor beta chains follows, all from one sample in a study of T cell repertoires in cytomegalovirus infection. TCRdb itself ran the reads through MiXCR, one entry per CDR3 protein. The repertoire includes 560,000 or so distinct CDR3 sequences, 16% of them detected once, and roughly 25% sits in the top ten. Sequencing input: CD8+ T cells from PBMCs. All receptors come from a human donor in good health (CMV status not recorded). Some clones in this sample may be carry-over from other donors' samples. Each CDR3 is given without its conserved first and last residue. A D gene is named only where the DNA matches it firmly. The size field is filled for only some rows; it gives once, few, many or a size class.

V gene	clone size	D gene	J gene	CDR3 protein
TRBV7-3	few	TRBD1	TRBJ1-6	ASSLGTGISPLH
TRBV27	-	-	TRBJ1-5	ASSATGYSNQPQH
TRBV24-1	few	-	TRBJ1-2	ATSDYQSGSGYGYT
TRBV6-2/TRBV6-3	-	-	TRBJ2-7	ASSYLTLYEQY
TRBV20-1	many	-	TRBJ2-5	SARQRGRAETQY
TRBV20-1	-	-	TRBJ2-7	SGKSGVYEQY
TRBV3-1	many	-	TRBJ2-1	ASSQVRDTFFHNEQF
TRBV27	-	-	TRBJ1-5	ASRATGNNQPQH
TRBV6-1	many	TRBD2	TRBJ2-5	ASSETSDQETQY
TRBV27	many	TRBD1	TRBJ1-5	ASSNRGRNQPQH
TRBV9	-	TRBD1	TRBJ1-2	ASSAGTGEGYT
TRBV7-8	few	TRBD2	TRBJ2-1	ASSALAGVGNEQF
TRBV11-2	few	-	TRBJ1-3	ASSLWGSGNTIY
TRBV10-2	-	-	TRBJ1-2	ASSESYTPTNYGYT
TRBV7-9	-	TRBD1	TRBJ2-3	ASSFGTGGNTDTQY
TRBV2	many	-	TRBJ1-5	ASSEGGFSNQPQH
TRBV2	few	TRBD1	TRBJ1-1	ASSVAGTETEAF
TRBV27	few	TRBD1	TRBJ1-4	ASRGQGAGEKLF
TRBV27	once	-	TRBJ2-7	ASSSTAVHEQY